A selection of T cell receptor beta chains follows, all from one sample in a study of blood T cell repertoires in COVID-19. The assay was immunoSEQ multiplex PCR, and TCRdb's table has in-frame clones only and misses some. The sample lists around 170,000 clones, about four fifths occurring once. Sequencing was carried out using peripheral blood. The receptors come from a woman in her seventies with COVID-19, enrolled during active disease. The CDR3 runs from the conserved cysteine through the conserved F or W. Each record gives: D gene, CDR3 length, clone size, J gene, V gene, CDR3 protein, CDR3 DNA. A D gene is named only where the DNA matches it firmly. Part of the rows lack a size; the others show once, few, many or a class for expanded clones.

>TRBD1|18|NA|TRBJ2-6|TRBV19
CASSIRPGGPSGANVLTF
TGTGCCAGTAGTATCCGGCCAGGGGGCCCCTCTGGGGCCAACGTCCTGACTTTC
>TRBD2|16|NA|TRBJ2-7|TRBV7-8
CASSLFLGGSSYEQYF
TGTGCCAGCAGCTTATTTCTCGGCGGGAGTTCATACGAGCAGTACTTC
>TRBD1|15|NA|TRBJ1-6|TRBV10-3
CAISGTGLNNSPLHF
TGTGCCATCAGTGGGACAGGACTAAATAATTCACCCCTCCACTTT
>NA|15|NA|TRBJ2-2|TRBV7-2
CASSFGEVRAGELFF
TGTGCCAGCAGCTTCGGGGAGGTTAGGGCCGGGGAGCTGTTTTTT
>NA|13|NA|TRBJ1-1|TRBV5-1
CASSVQMNTEAFF
TGCGCCAGCAGCGTACAGATGAACACTGAAGCTTTCTTT
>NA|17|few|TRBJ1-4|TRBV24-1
CATPGAEALGPNEKLFF
TGTGCCACCCCAGGGGCCGAAGCCCTCGGACCTAATGAAAAACTGTTTTTT
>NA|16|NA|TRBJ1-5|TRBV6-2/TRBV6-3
CASSVRGGLWNQPQHF
TGTGCCAGCAGTGTTAGGGGAGGTCTTTGGAATCAGCCCCAGCATTTT
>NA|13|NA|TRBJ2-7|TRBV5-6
CASSPFELGEQYF
TGTGCCAGCAGCCCCTTTGAACTTGGCGAGCAGTACTTC
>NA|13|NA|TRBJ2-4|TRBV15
CATTFGVRDIQYF
TGTGCCACCACCTTCGGGGTGCGGGACATTCAGTACTTC
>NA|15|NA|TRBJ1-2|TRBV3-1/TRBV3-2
CASSPGRGTNYGYTF
TGTGCCAGCAGCCCCGGACGGGGAACTAACTATGGCTACACCTTC
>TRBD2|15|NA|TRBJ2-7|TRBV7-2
CASSKTSGGSYEQYF
TGTGCCAGCAGCAAGACTAGCGGGGGGTCCTACGAGCAGTACTTC
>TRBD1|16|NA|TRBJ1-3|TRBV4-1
CASSPTGQGVGNTIYF
TGCGCCAGCAGCCCAACCGGACAGGGGGTTGGAAACACCATATATTTT
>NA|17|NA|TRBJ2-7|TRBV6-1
CASSEQGGVWFAYEQYF
TGTGCCAGCAGTGAACAGGGGGGAGTGTGGTTCGCCTACGAGCAGTACTTC
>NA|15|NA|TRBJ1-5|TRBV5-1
CASSLEGGSNQPQHF
TGCGCCAGCAGCTTAGAGGGCGGTAGCAATCAGCCCCAGCATTTT
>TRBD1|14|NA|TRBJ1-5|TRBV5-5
CASSLAGGGQPQHF
TGTGCCAGCAGCTTAGCAGGGGGCGGTCAGCCCCAGCATTTT
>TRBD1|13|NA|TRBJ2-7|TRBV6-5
CASTWTGGYEQYF
TGTGCCAGCACGTGGACAGGGGGCTACGAGCAGTACTTC
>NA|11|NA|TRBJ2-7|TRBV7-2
CASSFEGEQYF
TGTGCCAGCAGCTTTGAGGGCGAGCAGTACTTC
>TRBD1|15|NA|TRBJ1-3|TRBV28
CASRSGGSSGNTIYF
TGTGCCAGCCGATCAGGGGGCTCCTCTGGAAACACCATATATTTT
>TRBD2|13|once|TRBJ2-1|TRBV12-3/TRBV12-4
CASSFSGRGEQFF
TGTGCCAGCAGTTTCTCCGGGAGGGGTGAGCAGTTCTTC
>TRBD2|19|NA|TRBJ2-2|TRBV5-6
CASSLVHGTSGRANGELFF
TGTGCCAGCAGCTTGGTGCACGGGACTAGCGGGAGGGCGAACGGGGAGCTGTTTTTT
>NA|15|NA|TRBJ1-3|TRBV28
CASRGGGFSGNTIYF
TGTGCCAGCAGAGGGGGGGGCTTCTCTGGAAACACCATATATTTT
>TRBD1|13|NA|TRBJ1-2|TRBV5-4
CASSLGQGEGYTF
TGTGCCAGCAGCTTGGGACAGGGGGAAGGCTACACCTTC
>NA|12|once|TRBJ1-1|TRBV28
CASSVQGTEAFF
TGTGCCAGCAGTGTTCAGGGGACTGAAGCTTTCTTT
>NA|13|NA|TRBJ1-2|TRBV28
CASRHSSNYGYTF
TGTGCCAGCAGACACAGCTCTAACTATGGCTACACCTTC
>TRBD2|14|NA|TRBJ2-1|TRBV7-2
CASSLGGSGSEQFF
TGTGCCAGCAGCTTAGGAGGTAGCGGGAGTGAGCAGTTCTTC
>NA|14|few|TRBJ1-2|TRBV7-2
CASSLAQRHYGYTF
TGTGCCAGCAGCTTAGCACAGCGGCACTATGGCTACACCTTC
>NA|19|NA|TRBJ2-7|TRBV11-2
CASSLAPPGRLLRAYEQYF
TGTGCCAGCAGCTTAGCCCCGCCGGGCAGACTACTAAGGGCCTACGAGCAGTACTTC